These T cell receptor beta chains were read from a single sample in a study of blood T cells in healthy people across ages. TCRdb reprocessed the 5' RACE reads via MiXCR and lists one record per CDR3 protein. The data hold 800,000 or so distinct CDR3 sequences, with 25% observed a single time. This sample also belongs to another study, concerning T cells of mothers and their children.

The specimen was blood. These receptors all come from a boy aged 5 to 17 in good health. CDR3s include the opening cysteine and the closing phenylalanine or tryptophan. D genes are given only for firm matches. The size field is filled for only some rows; it gives once, few, many or a size class.

J,V,size,D,CDR3,DNA
TRBJ2-7,TRBV12-3/TRBV12-4,-,TRBD2,CASTPGLAGTEQYF,TGTGCCAGCACCCCGGGACTAGCGGGGACTGAGCAGTACTTC
TRBJ2-7,TRBV4-2,-,TRBD2,CASSSQPPGLAVYEQYF,TGTGCCAGCAGTAGTCAACCCCCGGGACTAGCGGTCTACGAGCAGTACTTC
TRBJ2-2,TRBV5-1,-,TRBD1,CASSFETGLTGELFF,TGCGCCAGCAGCTTTGAGACAGGGCTTACCGGGGAGCTGTTTTTT
TRBJ2-7,TRBV4-3,few,TRBD1,CASSQDRGGRSYEQYF,TGCGCCAGCAGCCAAGATCGAGGGGGCCGTTCCTACGAGCAGTACTTC
TRBJ1-4,TRBV6-1,few,-,CASSERLTNEKLFF,TGTGCCAGCAGTGAGAGGTTAACTAATGAAAAACTGTTTTTT
TRBJ2-5,TRBV20-1,few,-,CSAKSYRESFQETQYF,TGCAGTGCCAAGTCCTACAGGGAGTCCTTCCAAGAGACCCAGTACTTC
TRBJ2-3,TRBV28,-,TRBD2,CASSLGREDVTDTQYF,TGTGCCAGCAGCCTAGGGCGGGAGGACGTCACAGATACGCAGTATTTT
TRBJ2-7,TRBV9,few,-,CASSVSALGSYEQYF,TGTGCCAGCAGCGTATCGGCCTTGGGCTCCTACGAGCAGTACTTC
TRBJ2-5,TRBV10-3,-,TRBD1,CAINRGQGEIETQYF,TGTGCCATCAATAGGGGACAGGGGGAGATAGAGACCCAGTACTTC
TRBJ2-7,TRBV7-2,many,-,CASSRVSVSSYEQYF,TGTGCCAGCAGTCGGGTTAGCGTCAGCTCCTACGAGCAGTACTTC
TRBJ2-1,TRBV5-1,few,TRBD2,CASSLVPAGGGYEQFF,TGCGCCAGCAGCTTGGTCCCGGCGGGAGGGGGCTATGAGCAGTTCTTC
TRBJ2-1,TRBV20-1,few,-,CSASLPSSAYNEQFF,TGCAGTGCTAGTCTTCCTAGTAGTGCGTACAATGAGCAGTTCTTC
TRBJ2-5,TRBV7-6,few,-,CASSLFLGHGETQYF,TGTGCCAGCAGCTTATTCCTAGGCCACGGGGAGACCCAGTACTTC
TRBJ2-5,TRBV4-1,many,TRBD2,CASSQSLAGGSIQETQYF,TGCGCCAGCAGCCAAAGCCTAGCGGGGGGCTCCATCCAAGAGACCCAGTACTTC
TRBJ2-7,TRBV7-9,-,-,CASSLAEGRTYEQYF,TGTGCCAGCAGCTTAGCGGAGGGCCGCACCTACGAGCAGTACTTC
TRBJ1-6,TRBV4-3,-,-,CASSQERWDSPLHF,TGCGCCAGCAGCCAAGAAAGGTGGGACTCACCCCTCCACTTT
TRBJ2-7,TRBV27,few,TRBD1,CASSYRPDRGPYEQYF,TGTGCCAGCAGTTACCGGCCGGACAGGGGCCCCTACGAGCAGTACTTC
TRBJ2-5,TRBV6-1,few,-,CASSEAPSHLTGPLETQYF,TGTGCCAGCAGTGAAGCGCCAAGTCATTTGACGGGGCCTTTAGAGACCCAGTACTTC
TRBJ2-1,TRBV13,-,TRBD2,CASKPGLAGAHEQFF,TGTGCCAGCAAACCGGGACTAGCGGGAGCACATGAGCAGTTCTTC
TRBJ1-4,TRBV5-6,few,TRBD1,CASSPKPGQGARIEKLFF,TGTGCCAGCAGCCCGAAGCCGGGACAGGGGGCGCGGATCGAAAAACTGTTTTTT
TRBJ2-2,TRBV13,-,TRBD2,CASSGQLAGDTGELFF,TGTGCCAGCAGCGGTCAACTAGCGGGAGATACCGGGGAGCTGTTTTTT
TRBJ2-1,TRBV7-3,-,-,CASSLRGVSYNEQFF,TGTGCCAGCAGCTTAAGGGGGGTCTCCTACAATGAGCAGTTCTTC
TRBJ2-6,TRBV6-2/TRBV6-3,-,-,CASSSNRELLSGANVLTF,TGTGCCAGCAGTTCGAACAGGGAACTCCTCTCTGGGGCCAACGTCCTGACTTTC
TRBJ1-2,TRBV12-3/TRBV12-4,-,TRBD1,CASSELPGQGQYGYTF,TGTGCCAGCAGCGAACTTCCGGGACAGGGTCAATATGGCTACACCTTC
TRBJ1-1,TRBV9,-,-,CASSVERVGGNTEAFF,TGTGCCAGCAGCGTAGAGAGGGTGGGTGGGAACACTGAAGCTTTCTTT